The entry below gives a single TCR beta chain sequence along with its context. The data originate from a study of CD8 T cells in Susac syndrome. The germline CDR1 and CDR2 sequences are LGHDT and YNNKEL (reference sequence). The CDR3 contains 16 residues. Unmatched junction bases numbered 3, after V lost 1 base and J lost 1 base. The authors sequenced TCR beta from blood CD8+ and CD4+ T cells. RNA amounts of 0.5 to 1 ug underwent reverse transcription with random hexamers. TCRdb re-analysed the immunoSEQ multiplex PCR reads in MiXCR, keeping a single row per CDR3 protein. This repertoire shows about 280,000 distinct CDR3 sequences, roughly 84% found once; its top ten account for approximately 0.11%.

This TCR came from a human donor with multiple sclerosis. The source material was CD8+ T cells from PBMCs. J is TRBJ2-1 and V is TRBV3-1; 8 nucleotides match TRBD2. CDR3 DNA sequence: TGTGCCAGCAGCCAAGCGGGAGGGGTTTCCTACAATGAGCAGTTCTTC. Its translation is CASSQAGGVSYNEQFF.